These 32 T cell receptor beta chains came from one sample sequenced in a study of shared clonotypes between healthy human individuals. The assay was immunoSEQ multiplex PCR, and TCRdb's table has in-frame clones only and misses some. The data contain approximately 500,000 clones, 81% of them singletons. Sequencing was performed on PBMCs. The receptors come from a woman aged 35 to 49 in good health. Some clones in this sample may be carry-over from other donors' samples.

The chain links TRBV5-1 to TRBJ2-6; possible D gene TRBD1, 5 bases. The V and J ends lost 1 base and 0 bases respectively, with 11 bases between them. The germline V gene encodes CDR1 SGHRS and CDR2 YFSETQ. The CDR3 extends over 17 amino acids. The CDR3: CASSLNTQGSGANVLTF. CDR3 nucleotide sequence: TGCGCCAGCAGCTTGAACACTCAGGGCTCTGGGGCCAACGTCCTGACTTTC.

The rearrangement links TRBV5-1 to TRBJ2-7; 11 nucleotides align to TRBD2. With 4 bases clipped from V and 3 bases from J, the junction kept 9 bases outside the gene matches. Germline lookup yields CDR1 SGHRS and CDR2 YFSETQ. There are 16 residues in the CDR3. The CDR3 nucleotides read TGCGCCAGCAGCATGGCGGGGACTAGCGGAATCTACGAGCAGTACTTC. Translation gives CASSMAGTSGIYEQYF. Drawing the rest from reference TRBV5-1 and TRBJ2-7, the complete variable domain is KAGVTQTPRYLIKTRGQQVTLSCSPISGHRSVSWYQQTPGQGLQFLFEYFSETQRNKGNFPGRFSGRQFSNSRSEMNVSTLELGDSALYLCASSMAGTSGIYEQYFGPGTRLTVT.

Comment on this clone: With only one base between it and a far larger clone, this is likely a read error. This sample includes further DNA sequences coding for the same CDR3. This sequence joins TRBV4-3 and TRBJ2-1; TRBD1 aligns across 10 bases. CDR3 length equals 16 residues. With 4 bases clipped from V and 4 bases from J, the junction kept 7 bases outside the gene matches. Germline loops: CDR1 LGHNA, CDR2 YSLEER. CDR3 protein: CASSPDEGQGYNEQFF. The CDR3 DNA reads TGCGCCAGCAGCCCCGATGAGGGACAGGGGTACAATGAGCAGTTCTTC.

The chain links TRBV28 to TRBJ2-7; 7 positions match TRBD1. Germline V gene lookup returns CDR1 MDHEN and CDR2 SYDVKM. The CDR3 runs to 14 residues. After removal of 4 bases from V and 7 bases from J, the junction contained 10 bases not matched to a gene. CDR3 sequence reads: CASSSPGQVREQYF. Written as DNA, the CDR3 is TGTGCCAGCAGTTCCCCAGGACAGGTGCGGGAGCAGTACTTC.

The chain has TRBV4-2 and TRBJ2-1; D gene ambiguous. CDR3 length: 13 residues. The V end lost 0 bases, the J end lost 10 bases, and 10 bases lay between the germline ends. Germline-derived CDR1 and CDR2 are LGHNA and YNFKEQ. In DNA, the CDR3 is TGTGCCAGCAGCCAAGATGCCCTAGGGGAGCAGTTCTTC. This gives the protein CASSQDALGEQFF.

The gene calls are TRBV6-4 and TRBJ2-1, with 7 bases fitting TRBD1. Germline CDR1 is MRHNA and CDR2 is SNTAGT. V was pared by 5 bases and J by 5 bases, with 9 bases of the junction left unmatched. The CDR3 is 15 residues long. CDR3 amino acids: CASSQGDRFNNEQFF. The CDR3 region has the DNA TGTGCCAGCAGTCAAGGGGACAGATTTAACAATGAGCAGTTCTTC.

This clone was recorded only once. This chain joins TRBV4-1 and TRBJ1-4, with 9 bases fitting TRBD1. CDR3 length: 17 residues. V lost 4 bases and J lost 5; bases outside the gene matches: 11. CDR1 and CDR2 from the germline V gene are MGHRA and YSYEKL. The CDR3 loop reads CASSLVPGQGPNEKLFF. The CDR3 DNA reads TGCGCCAGCAGCCTCGTCCCGGGACAGGGACCAAATGAAAAACTGTTTTTT.

The chain carries TRBV18 and TRBJ2-3, with D possibly matching TRBD2 (5 bases). Germline CDR1 KGHSH, CDR2 LQKENI. The CDR3 sequence is 13 residues long. V lost 3 bases and J 3 bases, leaving 7 bases between the germline ends. As DNA, the CDR3 is TGTGCCAGCTCACCGCGGAGGACAGATACGCAGTATTTT. Its protein is CASSPRRTDTQYF.

The rearrangement uses TRBV5-1 and TRBJ1-1; 8 nucleotides line up with TRBD1. CDR3 length equals 16 residues. J was trimmed by 1 base and V by 3 bases; bases with no gene match: 8. Germline CDR1 SGHRS, CDR2 YFSETQ. The CDR3 DNA reads as TGCGCCAGCAGCTCCTCAGGGGGCGGAGGGAACACTGAAGCTTTCTTT. Its translation is CASSSSGGGGNTEAFF.

This clone was counted between two and nine times. Other DNA sequences from this sample encode an identical CDR3 as well. The rearrangement links TRBV5-1 to TRBJ2-7; 8 bases align to TRBD1. The CDR3 runs to 12 residues. V lost 4 bases and J lost 6; bases outside the gene matches: 3. Germline values: CDR1 SGHRS, CDR2 YFSETQ. The CDR3 nucleotides read TGCGCCAGCAGCCTACAGGGGGTCGAGCAGTACTTC. Amino acid sequence: CASSLQGVEQYF.

The rearrangement links TRBV6-5 to TRBJ2-7, with 8 bases matching TRBD1. The CDR3 length is 15 residues. CDR1 is MNHEY, CDR2 SVGAGI, per germline. After removal of 6 bases from V and 3 bases from J, the junction contained 10 bases not matched to a gene. The CDR3 DNA is TGTGCCAGCAGATCAATAAGGGGACAGGACTACGAGCAGTACTTC. Translating it yields CASRSIRGQDYEQYF.

In this sample, this clone turned up once. V gene TRBV27 combines with J gene TRBJ2-3, with 7 nucleotides matching TRBD1. The ends lost 6 bases at V and 2 bases at J; junction bases unmatched: 2. The CDR3 loop spans 13 amino acids. Germline CDR1 is MNHEY and CDR2 is SMNVEV (reference sequence). This CDR3 is CASRRGLTDTQYF. DNA for the CDR3: TGTGCCAGCAGAAGGGGGCTCACAGATACGCAGTATTTT.

The chain links TRBV5-1 to TRBJ2-3; the match to TRBD2 covers 9 bases. The CDR3 covers 15 residues. Trimming at V came to 0 bases and at J to 5 bases, leaving 4 bases not matched to a gene. In germline, CDR1 is SGHRS, CDR2 YFSETQ. For the CDR3, the DNA is TGCGCCAGCAGCTTGGGCGGGAGGGCGGTAGATACGCAGTATTTT. Translated, it gives CASSLGGRAVDTQYF.

This clone came up once. V usage is TRBV28 and J usage is TRBJ1-4; TRBD1 aligns across 9 bases. The V segment lost 5 bases and the J segment 7 bases; nucleotides outside the gene matches: 8. The length of the CDR3 is 15 residues. Germline lookup yields CDR1 MDHEN and CDR2 SYDVKM. This chain's CDR3 is CASSQKDRGIEKLFF. The CDR3 region has the DNA TGTGCCAGCAGTCAAAAGGACAGGGGTATTGAAAAACTGTTTTTT.

The chain employs TRBV15 and TRBJ2-7, with D tentatively TRBD1 (6 bases). CDR1 and CDR2 from the germline V gene are LNHNV and YYDKDF (reference sequence). The CDR3 is 12 amino acids. V was pared by 8 bases and J by 2 bases, with 10 bases between. The CDR3 here is CATQGQTYEQYF. DNA for the CDR3: TGTGCCACCCAAGGACAGACCTACGAGCAGTACTTC.

Regarding this clone: Other DNA sequences in the same sample also yield this CDR3. V usage is TRBV27 and J usage is TRBJ1-2; D may be TRBD1 (6 bases). The CDR3 sequence is 14 residues long. The germline CDR1 and CDR2 sequences are MNHEY and SMNVEV (reference sequence). V lost 0 bases to trimming and J lost 5 bases, with 10 bases between them. The CDR3 protein is CASSLSGGGYGYTF. The CDR3 DNA reads as TGTGCCAGCAGTTTATCGGGAGGGGGATATGGCTACACCTTC.

On this clone itself: Other DNA sequences from this sample encode an identical CDR3 as well. The chain uses TRBV9 and TRBJ2-3; no reliable D call. The CDR3 spans 14 residues. Germline values: CDR1 SGDLS, CDR2 YYNGEE. V was clipped by 0 bases and J by 0 bases, with 5 bases between them. CDR3 residues: CASSVDGSTDTQYF. The CDR3 DNA sequence: TGTGCCAGCAGCGTAGACGGGAGCACAGATACGCAGTATTTT. The complete variable domain, with remaining parts taken from reference TRBV9 and TRBJ2-3, reads DSGVTQTPKHLITATGQRVTLRCSPRSGDLSVYWYQQSLDQGLQFLIQYYNGEERAKGNILERFSAQQFPDLHSELNLSSLELGDSALYFCASSVDGSTDTQYFGPGTRLTVL.

The chain is built from TRBV9 and TRBJ2-3, with TRBD2 identical over 15 bases. CDR1 and CDR2 from the germline V gene are SGDLS and YYNGEE. The ends lost 5 bases at V and 3 bases at J; junction bases unmatched: 4. There are 16 residues in the CDR3. Here the CDR3 reads CASRRGLAGGTDTQYF. In nucleotides, the CDR3 is TGTGCCAGCAGGAGGGGACTAGCGGGAGGTACAGATACGCAGTATTTT.

CDR3 DNA: TGTGCCAGCAGACCGTCCTCCTACAATGAGCAGTTCTTC. Encoded protein: CASRPSSYNEQFF. The V and J genes are TRBV28 and TRBJ2-1; D not certain. CDR1 is MDHEN and CDR2 is SYDVKM in the germline V gene. CDR3 length: 13 amino acids. Trimming left V 6 bases short and J 0 bases short, with 6 bases between.

In regard to this clone: A read error may be the cause here, since a much bigger clone is one base away. The V and J genes are TRBV27 and TRBJ2-2, with D perhaps matching TRBD2 (6 bases). The CDR3 spans 18 residues. Deletions cut 5 bases from V and 2 bases from J, with 21 bases between. CDR1 and CDR2 (germline): MNHEY, SMNVEV (reference sequence). CDR3 sequence reads: CASSLSGLAYLNTGELFF. As DNA, the CDR3 is TGTGCCAGCAGTCTCTCGGGGCTAGCGTACTTAAACACCGGGGAGCTGTTTTTT.

The chain uses TRBV6-1 and TRBJ2-7; TRBD1 might be the D (6 bases). The CDR3 runs 14 residues. Per the germline V gene, CDR1 is MNHNS and CDR2 is SASEGT. The germline V and J ends were trimmed by 6 bases and 5 bases, with 17 bases remaining between them. The CDR3 protein is CASRDTQGPDEQYF. Written as DNA, the CDR3 is TGTGCCAGCAGAGATACACAGGGACCAGACGAGCAGTACTTC.

A note on this clone: A read error is likely here: a far larger clone is one base away. The rearrangement uses TRBV2 and TRBJ2-1; D is unclear. In germline, CDR1 is SNHLY, CDR2 FYNNEI. The germline V and J ends were trimmed by 6 bases and 0 bases, with 9 bases remaining between them. The CDR3 loop spans 14 amino acids. The CDR3 spells CASSPISSYNEQFF. The DNA for the CDR3 is TGTGCCAGCAGCCCCATATCCTCCTACAATGAGCAGTTCTTC.

This clone was found a few times. The V call is TRBV7-2, the J call TRBJ2-5; D possibly corresponds to TRBD2 (5 bases). The DNA end favors TRBJ2-7, so the J call may be wrong. CDR1 and CDR2 (germline): SGHTA, FQGNSA. CDR3 size: 14 residues. CDR3 in amino acids: CASSPSRGSYEQYF. In DNA, the CDR3 is TGTGCCAGCAGCCCTAGCCGGGGATCCTACGAGCAGTACTTC.

On this clone: The likely explanation is a read error, given a far larger clone one base away. V usage is TRBV28 and J usage is TRBJ2-5; D remains unclear. The CDR3 sequence is 12 residues long. Germline-derived CDR1 and CDR2 are MDHEN and SYDVKM. With 8 bases removed from V and 13 bases from J, the gap between germline ends came to 20 bases. CDR3 loop: CASGRPDFERYF. For the CDR3, the DNA is TGTGCCAGCGGACGGCCTGACTTCGAGCGGTACTTC.

The CDR3 region is CASTPEPRQLGYTF. The CDR3 region has the DNA TGCGCCAGCACACCAGAACCCCGACAGCTTGGCTACACCTTC. This rearrangement joins TRBV5-1 to TRBJ1-2; weak D call: TRBD1 (5 bases). The CDR3 has 14 amino acids. The ends were cut back, 6 bases at V and 7 bases at J, with 19 bases in the middle. Germline loops: CDR1 SGHRS, CDR2 YFSETQ.

V and J are TRBV7-2 and TRBJ2-1; maybe TRBD2 (7 bases). The V gene's germline CDR1 is SGHTA and CDR2 FQGNSA. This CDR3 spans 12 amino acids. Trimming cost V 3 bases and J 9 bases, with 9 bases left between them. The chain's CDR3 is CASSLRGGEQFF. As DNA, the CDR3 is TGTGCCAGCAGCTTGAGGGGGGGTGAGCAGTTCTTC. The full variable domain, completed using reference TRBV7-2 and TRBJ2-1, is GAGVSQSPSNKVTEKGKDVELRCDPISGHTALYWYRQSLGQGLEFLIYFQGNSAPDKSGLPSDRFSAERTGGSVSTLTIQRTQQEDSAVYLCASSLRGGEQFFGPGTRLTVL.

The V and J genes are TRBV28 and TRBJ1-4; D gene unclear. The length of the CDR3 is 11 residues. V lost 11 bases and J lost 4, with 8 bases in between. The germline V gene has CDR1 MDHEN and CDR2 SYDVKM. The CDR3 here is CASLGNEKLFF. The CDR3 nucleotides are TGTGCCTCCCTCGGTAATGAAAAACTGTTTTTT.

The CDR3 spells CATASEGQGYTF. In nucleotides, the CDR3 is TGTGCCACCGCCTCTGAGGGACAGGGCTACACCTTC. This sequence joins TRBV10-3 and TRBJ1-2; TRBD1 matches 7 bases. Germline V gives CDR1 ENHRY, CDR2 SYGVKD. With 10 bases clipped from V and 8 bases from J, the junction kept 10 bases outside the gene matches. The CDR3 sequence is 12 residues long.

This chain connects TRBV19 to TRBJ2-1, with D hard to call. CDR3 length: 13 residues. Trimming took 5 bases from V and 6 from J, leaving 11 bases between them. The germline V gene encodes CDR1 LNHDA and CDR2 SQIVND (reference sequence). Here the CDR3 DNA reads TGTGCCAGTAGTGCGGACCAAAGCAATGAGCAGTTCTTC. Translating it yields CASSADQSNEQFF.

The chain has TRBV7-9 and TRBJ2-7, with TRBD1 matching 7 bases. V gave up 5 bases and J gave up 6 bases; unmatched junction bases: 4. Germline V gene data show CDR1 as SEHNR and CDR2 as FQNEAQ (reference sequence). The CDR3 runs 12 residues. CDR3 region: CASSRTGGEQYF. CDR3 in DNA: TGTGCCAGCAGCAGGACAGGAGGCGAGCAGTACTTC.

With respect to this clone: This is likely an artifact of a read error, given a far larger clone one base away. As the CDR3 is not closed by the conserved phenylalanine or tryptophan, this likely results from a read error. As DNA, the CDR3 is TGTGCCTGGAGAGTACCCGGGACAGGCGAGCAGTACCTC. It is translated as CAWRVPGTGEQYL. The chain is built from TRBV30 and TRBJ2-7, with 8 bases that match TRBD1. Germline V gene lookup returns CDR1 GTSNPN and CDR2 SVGIG (reference sequence). After removal of 3 bases from V and 6 bases from J, the junction contained 7 bases not matched to a gene. The CDR3 sequence is 13 residues long.

The chain combines TRBV6-4 with TRBJ2-3; D remains ambiguous. Germline assignment: CDR1 MRHNA and CDR2 SNTAGT. This CDR3 has 13 amino acids. Trimming cost V 6 bases and J 6 bases, with 13 bases left between them. CDR3 sequence: CASSEDVGDTQYF. In DNA, the CDR3 is TGTGCCAGCAGCGAGGATGTCGGGGATACGCAGTATTTT.